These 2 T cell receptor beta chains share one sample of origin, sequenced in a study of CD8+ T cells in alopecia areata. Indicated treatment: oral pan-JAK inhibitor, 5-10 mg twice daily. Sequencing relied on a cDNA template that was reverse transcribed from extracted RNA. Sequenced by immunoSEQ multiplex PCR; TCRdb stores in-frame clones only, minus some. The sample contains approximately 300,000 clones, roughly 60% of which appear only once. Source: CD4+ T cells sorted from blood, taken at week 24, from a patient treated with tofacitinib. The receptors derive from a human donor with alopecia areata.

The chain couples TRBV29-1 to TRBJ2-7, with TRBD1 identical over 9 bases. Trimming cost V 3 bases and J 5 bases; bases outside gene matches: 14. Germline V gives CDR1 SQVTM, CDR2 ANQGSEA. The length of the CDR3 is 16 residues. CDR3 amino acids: CSVDSRAGTGIHEQYF. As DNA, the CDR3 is TGCAGCGTTGACTCAAGGGCCGGGACAGGGATCCACGAGCAGTACTTC.

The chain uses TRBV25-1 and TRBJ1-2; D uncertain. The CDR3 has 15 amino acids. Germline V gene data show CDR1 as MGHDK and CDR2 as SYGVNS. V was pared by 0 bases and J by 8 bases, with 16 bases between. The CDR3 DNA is TGTGCCAGCAGTGAATACGCAGGATCAACGGGGGGCTACACCTTC. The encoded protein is CASSEYAGSTGGYTF.